Here is one TCR beta chain with its context. The target antigen is unknown. This sample is part of a study of cytomegalovirus exposure and HLA in healthy donors. Points from the study as a whole: Presence/absence results assume similar sequencing depth per donor, which may not hold. It was in a later analysis that TCR association rates were seen to vary by HLA locus, highest for DRB1 and lowest for HLA-C.

The CDR3 loop spans 15 amino acids. Germline CDR1 is SNHLY and CDR2 is FYNNEI. V was clipped by 1 base and J by 4 bases, with 12 bases between them. Researchers ran the PCR with 60 Vbeta and 13 Jbeta primers. The assay was immunoSEQ multiplex PCR, and TCRdb's table has in-frame clones only and misses some. This table holds more than 95,000 clones, approximately 72% found once. This TCR came from a female donor in good health and CMV-seropositive. The chain combines TRBV2 with TRBJ2-3; TRBD2 is a possible D gene (6 bases). The source material was PBMCs. In nucleotides, the CDR3 is TGTGCCAGCAGTGAAGGGTTTGGCGGGGCAGATACGCAGTATTTT. It is translated as CASSEGFGGADTQYF.